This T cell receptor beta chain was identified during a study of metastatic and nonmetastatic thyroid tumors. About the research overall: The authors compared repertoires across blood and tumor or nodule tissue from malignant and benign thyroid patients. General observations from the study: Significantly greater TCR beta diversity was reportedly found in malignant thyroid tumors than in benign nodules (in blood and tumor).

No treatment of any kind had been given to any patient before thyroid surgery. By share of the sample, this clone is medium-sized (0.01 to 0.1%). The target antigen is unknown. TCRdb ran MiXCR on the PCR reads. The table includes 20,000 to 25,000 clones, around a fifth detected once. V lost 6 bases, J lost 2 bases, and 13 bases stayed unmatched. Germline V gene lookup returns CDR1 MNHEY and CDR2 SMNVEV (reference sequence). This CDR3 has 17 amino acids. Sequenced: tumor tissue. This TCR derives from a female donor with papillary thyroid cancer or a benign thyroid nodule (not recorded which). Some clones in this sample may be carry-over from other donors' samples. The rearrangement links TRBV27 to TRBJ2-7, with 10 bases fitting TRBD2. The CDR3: CASRETFSGRLTYEQYF. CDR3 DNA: TGTGCCAGCAGAGAAACCTTTAGCGGGAGGCTCACCTACGAGCAGTACTTC.